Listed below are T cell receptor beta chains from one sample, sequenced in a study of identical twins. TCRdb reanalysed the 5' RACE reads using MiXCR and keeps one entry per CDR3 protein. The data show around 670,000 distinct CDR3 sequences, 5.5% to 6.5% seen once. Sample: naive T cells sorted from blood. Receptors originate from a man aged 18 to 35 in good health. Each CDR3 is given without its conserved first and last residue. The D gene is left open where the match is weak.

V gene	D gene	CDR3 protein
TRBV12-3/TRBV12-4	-	ASSSETRQNTIY
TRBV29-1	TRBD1	SVEGLTGAVPYEQY
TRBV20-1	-	SAIGEVSYEQY
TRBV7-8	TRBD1	ASSSDRGLHEKLF
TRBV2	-	ASSLKEGGWTDTQY
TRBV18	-	ASSLFPEGPPYEQY
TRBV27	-	ASTPGGQETQY
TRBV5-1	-	ASRASFSYEQY
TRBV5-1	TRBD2	ASSFGLAGVDEQF
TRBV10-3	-	AISEYTGRQGSLGYT
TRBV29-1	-	SVGDGGAF
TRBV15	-	ATSRGGSEETQY
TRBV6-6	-	ASRREAYNEQF